This T cell receptor (beta chain) was profiled in a study of beta chain features in type 1 diabetes. The CDR3 loop spans 17 amino acids. Germline lookup yields CDR1 LNHDA and CDR2 SQIVND (reference sequence). The trim removed 6 bases at V and 2 bases at J, leaving 11 bases unmatched. Study results and limitations: Any PCR bias toward short templates would affect both groups alike. A definitive answer on HLA type influencing TCRB rearrangement was not reached here. The cDNA sequencing approach could over-represent high-TCR-expressing cells. Shortening that was moderate but significant affected the TCRB CDR3s of Type 1 diabetes patients in all four CD4+ subsets. For type 1 diabetes patients, VDJ junctions showed fewer insertions and more deletions.

What was sequenced were expressed TCRB transcripts, since all of the isolated RNA had been reverse transcribed. The data were produced by immunoSEQ multiplex PCR, yet TCRdb's version contains in-frame clones alone and is incomplete. The table lists 300,000 or so clones, roughly 14% of them singletons. Comment on this clone: Its cognate antigen is unknown.

The chain links TRBV19 to TRBJ2-3; 10 nucleotides line up with TRBD2. The source material was naive CD4+ T cells from blood. The TCR sequence derives from a woman between 18 and 29 years old with type 1 diabetes. DNA of the CDR3: TGTGCCAGTAGGCTCTCTCAGCGGGAGGGCCCCACAGATACGCAGTATTTT. Translating it yields CASRLSQREGPTDTQYF. The full variable domain, with the rest looked up from reference TRBV19 and TRBJ2-3, is DGGITQSPKYLFRKEGQNVTLSCEQNLNHDAMYWYRQDPGQGLRLIYYSQIVNDFQKGDIAEGYSVSREKKESFPLTVTSAQKNPTAFYLCASRLSQREGPTDTQYFGPGTRLTVL.